What follows is one TCR beta chain and its context. This sample stems from a study of blood T cell repertoires in COVID-19. Study overall: Sources were T cells, B-cell-depleted T cells, or PBMCs; the material itself was cDNA or gDNA.

Under the authors' procedure: Nucleated cell number was recorded as an estimate derived from reference gene primer amplification. Repertoires were generated with immunoSEQ multiplex PCR, while TCRdb's copy carries only in-frame clones and drops some. For V, J and clone size, that table is used; D and trimming come from the DNA. The table shows 300,000 or so clones, with about 87% occurring only once. What was sequenced was peripheral blood. The origin of this receptor is a man in his sixties or seventies with acute or convalescent COVID-19.

CDR3 sequence: CATSAVLGGQNQETQYF. Written as DNA, the CDR3 is TGTGCCACCAGTGCCGTCCTGGGGGGGCAGAACCAAGAGACCCAGTACTTC. This chain connects TRBV24-1 to TRBJ2-5; tentatively, D is TRBD2 (7 bases). CDR1 and CDR2 (germline): KGHDR, SFDVKD. The CDR3 contains 17 residues. Trimming cost V 5 bases and J 0 bases, with 18 bases left between them.